Reported below is one T cell receptor (beta chain). Its antigen is unknown. The data were obtained in a study of cytomegalovirus exposure and HLA in healthy donors. Libraries were prepared by immunoSEQ multiplex PCR; TCRdb keeps only in-frame clonotypes and omits some of them. This table has more than 55,000 clones, roughly 90% appearing once. Study observations and caveats: The classifier was said to identify cytomegalovirus status with high specificity and sensitivity. The tendency of first-cohort TCR clusters to co-occur in the 120 or so validation repertoires emerged from a later analysis. Among TCR beta chains, those listed as cytomegalovirus-associated numbered more than 150.

Among the roughly 120 subjects of the validation cohort, separate from the approximately 700-subject first cohort, were the donors. The CDR3 has 12 residues. Germline V CDR1 and CDR2: MNHNS, SASEGT. V shed 8 bases and J shed 4 bases, with 11 bases lying between them. Sequences were obtained from PBMCs. The sequence derives from a woman aged 18 to 35 in good health and CMV-seronegative. This chain uses TRBV6-1 with TRBJ1-1; possible D gene TRBD1, 5 bases. The CDR3 sequence: CASVWGVTEAFF. The CDR3 nucleotides are TGTGCCAGCGTTTGGGGGGTCACTGAAGCTTTCTTT.